This TCR beta chain was retrieved from a study of T cells in Graves' hyperthyroidism and ophthalmopathy. This clonotype was picked up many times. Trimming stripped 0 bases from V and 5 bases from J, with 3 bases between. CDR1 and CDR2 (germline): MNHEY, SVGEGT. The CDR3 loop spans 12 amino acids. Amplification yielded TCR beta CDR3 regions, with RNA transcripts as the source. The HTBI primer set drove a first-round RT-PCR of the TCR CDR3. TCRdb processed the multiplex PCR reads anew with MiXCR; each CDR3 protein has one entry. The repertoire has tens of thousands of distinct CDR3 sequences, around 40% of them found once; the top ten carry around 10%.

V is TRBV6-2 or TRBV6-3 and J is TRBJ2-3; no reliable D call. The sequenced sample consisted of blood. This sequence originates from a woman aged 25 to 39 with Graves' hyperthyroidism. DNA of the CDR3: TGTGCCAGCAGTTACTCAAGAGATACGCAGTATTTT. Translated, it gives CASSYSRDTQYF.